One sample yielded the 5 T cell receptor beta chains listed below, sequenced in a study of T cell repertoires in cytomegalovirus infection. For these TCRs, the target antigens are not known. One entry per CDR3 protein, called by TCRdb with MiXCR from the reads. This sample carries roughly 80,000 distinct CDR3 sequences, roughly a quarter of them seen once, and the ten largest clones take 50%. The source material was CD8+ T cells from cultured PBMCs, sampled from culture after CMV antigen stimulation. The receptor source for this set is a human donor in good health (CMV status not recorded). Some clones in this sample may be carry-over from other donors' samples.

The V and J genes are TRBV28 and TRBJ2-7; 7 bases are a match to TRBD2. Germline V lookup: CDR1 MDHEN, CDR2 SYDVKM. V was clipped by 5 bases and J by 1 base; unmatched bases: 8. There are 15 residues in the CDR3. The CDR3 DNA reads TGTGCCAGCAGTAATTTCGGGGAGGGGTCCTACGAGCAGTACTTC. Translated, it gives CASSNFGEGSYEQYF. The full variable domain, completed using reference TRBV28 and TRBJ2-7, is DVKVTQSSRYLVKRTGEKVFLECVQDMDHENMFWYRQDPGLGLRLIYFSYDVKMKEKGDIPEGYSVSREKKERFSLILESASTNQTSMYLCASSNFGEGSYEQYFGPGTRLTVT.

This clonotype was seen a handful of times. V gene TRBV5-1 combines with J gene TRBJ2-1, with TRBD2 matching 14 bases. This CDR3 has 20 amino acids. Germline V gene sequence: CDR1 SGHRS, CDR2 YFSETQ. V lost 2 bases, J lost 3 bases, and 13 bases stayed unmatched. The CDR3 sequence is CASSFGAGLAGVEGYNEQFF. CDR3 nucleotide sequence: TGCGCCAGCAGCTTCGGAGCGGGACTAGCGGGAGTAGAGGGCTACAATGAGCAGTTCTTC.

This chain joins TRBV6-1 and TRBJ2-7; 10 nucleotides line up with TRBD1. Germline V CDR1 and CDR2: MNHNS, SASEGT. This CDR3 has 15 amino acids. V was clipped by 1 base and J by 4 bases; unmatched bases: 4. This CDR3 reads CASSEVGTGAYEQYF. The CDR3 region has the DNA TGTGCCAGCAGTGAAGTCGGGACAGGGGCTTACGAGCAGTACTTC.

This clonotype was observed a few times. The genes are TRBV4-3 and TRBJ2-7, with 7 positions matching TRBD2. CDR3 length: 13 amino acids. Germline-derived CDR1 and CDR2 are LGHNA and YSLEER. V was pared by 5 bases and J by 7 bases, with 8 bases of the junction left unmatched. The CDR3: CASSSKRGLEQYF. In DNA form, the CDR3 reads TGCGCCAGCAGCTCCAAGCGGGGACTTGAGCAGTACTTC.

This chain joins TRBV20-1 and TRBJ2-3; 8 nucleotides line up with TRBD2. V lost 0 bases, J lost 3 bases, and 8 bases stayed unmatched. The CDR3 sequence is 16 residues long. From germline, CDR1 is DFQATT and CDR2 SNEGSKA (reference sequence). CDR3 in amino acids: CSARDRPAGVTDTQYF. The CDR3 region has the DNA TGCAGTGCTAGAGATCGGCCAGCGGGAGTGACAGATACGCAGTATTTT.